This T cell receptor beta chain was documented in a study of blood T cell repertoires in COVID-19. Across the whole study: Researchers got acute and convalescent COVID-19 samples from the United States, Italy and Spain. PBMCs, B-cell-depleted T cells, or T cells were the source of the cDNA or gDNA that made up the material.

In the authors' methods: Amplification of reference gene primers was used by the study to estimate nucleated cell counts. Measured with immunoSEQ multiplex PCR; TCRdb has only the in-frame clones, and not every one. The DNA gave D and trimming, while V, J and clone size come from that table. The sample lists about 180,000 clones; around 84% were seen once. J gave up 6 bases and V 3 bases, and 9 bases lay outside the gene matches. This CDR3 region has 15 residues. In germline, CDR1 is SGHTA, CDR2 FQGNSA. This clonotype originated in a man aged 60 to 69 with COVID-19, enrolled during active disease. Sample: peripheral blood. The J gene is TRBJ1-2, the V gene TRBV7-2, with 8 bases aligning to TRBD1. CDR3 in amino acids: CASSLGMGQADGYTF. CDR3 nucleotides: TGTGCCAGCAGCTTGGGGATGGGACAGGCGGATGGCTACACCTTC.